This is a list of T cell receptor beta chains from one sample in a study of cytomegalovirus exposure and HLA in healthy donors. TCRdb's copy holds only in-frame clones and misses some; the assay was immunoSEQ multiplex PCR. The data show fewer than 200,000 clones, around four fifths seen once. Input material: PBMCs. These receptors were taken from a woman aged 50 to 60 in good health and CMV-seronegative. CDR3s include the opening cysteine and the closing phenylalanine or tryptophan. Each record gives: J gene, D gene, V gene, clone size, CDR3 protein, CDR3 DNA. A D gene is named only where the DNA matches it firmly. Where a row states a size, it is once, few, many or the class of an expanded clone; other rows omit it.

TRBJ2-7 - TRBV18 - CASSPRGDEQYF TGTGCCAGCTCACCTCGGGGTGACGAGCAGTACTTC
TRBJ2-7 - TRBV2 - CASLNWYEQYF TGTGCCAGTCTTAACTGGTACGAGCAGTACTTC
TRBJ1-2 - TRBV7-3 - CASSYRGGALPHGYTF TGTGCCAGCAGCTACCGGGGGGGGGCTCTCCCTCATGGCTACACCTTC
TRBJ1-5 - TRBV16 - CASSPVSNQPQHF TGTGCCAGCAGCCCCGTGAGCAATCAGCCCCAGCATTTT
TRBJ1-1 - TRBV29-1 - CSVDFGGTGLPGTEAFF TGCAGCGTTGACTTTGGGGGGACTGGACTGCCGGGGACTGAAGCTTTCTTT
TRBJ1-4 - TRBV7-8 - CASSAINEKLFF TGTGCCAGCAGCGCTATTAATGAAAAACTGTTTTTT
TRBJ1-1 - TRBV6-5 few CASSYSRGAEAFF TGTGCCAGCAGTTACTCGCGGGGTGCTGAAGCTTTCTTT
TRBJ2-7 TRBD1 TRBV6-1 - CASRGRDSSYEQYF TGTGCCAGCAGGGGACGGGACAGCTCCTACGAGCAGTACTTC
TRBJ2-2 - TRBV27 - CASSFGLPNTGELFF TGTGCCAGCAGTTTTGGACTACCGAACACCGGGGAGCTGTTTTTT
TRBJ1-2 - TRBV5-6 - CASSRGGDGYTF TGTGCCAGCAGCAGAGGCGGGGATGGCTACACCTTC
TRBJ1-1 - TRBV27 - CASSGPTGGVYTEAFF TGTGCCAGCAGTGGACCCACTGGCGGGGTTTACACTGAAGCTTTCTTT
TRBJ1-2 - TRBV11-2 - CASSRDTHYGYTF TGTGCCAGCAGCAGGGACACGCACTATGGCTACACCTTC
TRBJ2-7 - TRBV30 - CAWSVNREYEQYF TGTGCCTGGAGTGTAAACAGGGAATACGAGCAGTACTTC
TRBJ2-7 - TRBV5-8 once CASSFTTGSYEQYF TGTGCCAGCAGCTTTACGACAGGTTCCTACGAGCAGTACTTC
TRBJ2-7 TRBD2 TRBV5-1 once CASSFGGSGNEQYF TGCGCCAGCAGCTTTGGCGGGAGTGGCAACGAGCAGTACTTC
TRBJ2-1 TRBD2 TRBV7-9 - CASSLQVLAGTLEQFF TGTGCCAGCAGCTTACAGGTACTAGCGGGAACTCTTGAGCAGTTCTTC
TRBJ1-2 - TRBV28 - CASSFGGNYGYTF TGTGCCAGCAGTTTCGGGGGGAACTATGGCTACACCTTC
TRBJ1-5 TRBD1 TRBV19 - CASSILKGAVNQPQHF TGTGCCAGTAGTATCCTGAAGGGGGCCGTGAATCAGCCCCAGCATTTT
TRBJ2-7 TRBD2 TRBV27 - CASSPGLAGAYEQYF TGTGCCAGCAGTCCCGGACTAGCGGGAGCCTACGAGCAGTACTTC
TRBJ2-7 TRBD2 TRBV18 - CASSPGGSPSYEQYF TGTGCCAGCTCACCGGGGGGGTCCCCCTCCTACGAGCAGTACTTC
TRBJ1-2 TRBD1 TRBV7-9 - CASSSTQGPHVRVGYTF TGTGCCAGCAGCTCTACACAGGGGCCGCATGTAAGAGTAGGCTACACCTTC
TRBJ1-1 - TRBV18 - CASSAPDTGAFF TGTGCCAGCTCAGCCCCAGACACCGGAGCTTTCTTT
TRBJ1-5 - TRBV7-4 - CASTLQFGQTEESNQPQHF TGTGCCAGCACCCTGCAGTTTGGACAGACCGAGGAGAGCAATCAGCCCCAGCATTTT
TRBJ1-3 - TRBV11-2 - CASSFPQGNTIYF TGTGCCAGCAGCTTTCCCCAGGGAAACACCATATATTTT
TRBJ2-7 TRBD2 TRBV30 - CAWSVTSRKKLYEQYF TGTGCCTGGAGTGTGACTAGCCGAAAGAAACTCTACGAGCAGTACTTC
TRBJ2-7 - TRBV7-2 once CASRPRHGGPYEQYF TGTGCCAGCAGACCTAGACACGGGGGGCCCTACGAGCAGTACTTC
TRBJ1-2 - TRBV30 - CAWSFGDGYTF TGTGCCTGGAGTTTCGGGGATGGCTACACCTTC
TRBJ1-1 - TRBV5-1 - CASSLLGGVDEIFMNTEAFF TGCGCCAGCAGCTTGTTGGGAGGGGTCGACGAGATTTTTATGAACACTGAAGCTTTCTTT
TRBJ1-1 - TRBV5-1 - CASSLGQTNTEAFF TGCGCCAGCAGCTTGGGACAGACGAACACTGAAGCTTTCTTT
TRBJ2-1 TRBD2 TRBV4-2 - CASSQDWGWAGGDNEQFF TGTGCCAGCAGCCAAGATTGGGGATGGGCGGGAGGGGACAATGAGCAGTTCTTC
TRBJ1-3 - TRBV18 - CASSPPSSDFSGNTIYF TGTGCCAGCTCACCACCTTCATCAGACTTCTCTGGAAACACCATATATTTT
TRBJ2-5 - TRBV7-2 few CASSLEGGGRETQYF TGTGCCAGCAGCTTAGAAGGGGGTGGTAGGGAGACCCAGTACTTC
TRBJ1-2 - TRBV19 - CASSKGTRGAGYTF TGTGCCAGTAGTAAGGGAACACGGGGAGCTGGCTACACCTTC
TRBJ2-5 TRBD2 TRBV7-9 - CASSISVGGPSRETQYF TGTGCCAGCAGCATATCCGTGGGAGGGCCCTCGCGAGAGACCCAGTACTTC
TRBJ1-5 TRBD1 TRBV30 - CAWSPGQIQPQHF TGTGCCTGGAGTCCGGGACAGATCCAGCCCCAGCATTTT
TRBJ2-7 - TRBV18 - CASSRAETYEQYF TGTGCCAGCTCACGAGCTGAAACCTACGAGCAGTACTTC
TRBJ1-3 TRBD1 TRBV7-2 - CASSQGGGQAGNTIYF TGTGCCAGCAGCCAGGGAGGGGGACAGGCTGGAAACACCATATATTTT
TRBJ2-3 - TRBV7-2 - CASNSDSTDTQYF TGTGCCAGCAACTCCGACTCCACAGATACGCAGTATTTT
TRBJ2-7 - TRBV25-1 - CASSESGETYEQYF TGTGCCAGCAGTGAATCCGGGGAAACCTACGAGCAGTACTTC
TRBJ2-5 TRBD2 TRBV19 - CASSIRAGAETQYF TGTGCCAGTAGTATTAGGGCGGGAGCGGAGACCCAGTACTTC
TRBJ1-2 TRBD1 TRBV19 few CASSHRGDYGYTF TGTGCCAGTAGTCACAGGGGAGACTATGGCTACACCTTC
TRBJ2-7 - TRBV5-4 - CASSGPQGYEQYF TGTGCCAGCAGCGGGCCGCAGGGCTACGAGCAGTACTTC
TRBJ1-1 - TRBV6-6 - CASSQDTLNTEAFF TGTGCCAGCAGTCAGGACACACTGAACACTGAAGCTTTCTTT
TRBJ2-2 - TRBV30 once CAWREDGELFF TGTGCCTGGAGGGAGGACGGGGAGCTGTTTTTT
TRBJ1-2 - TRBV28 - CASSLDRQYGYTF TGTGCCAGCAGCCTAGACAGACAGTATGGCTACACCTTC
TRBJ2-7 - TRBV4-3 - CASSQVVGGDLYEQYF TGCGCCAGCAGCCAAGTTGTAGGGGGGGACCTTTACGAGCAGTACTTC
TRBJ2-2 TRBD2 TRBV7-2 - CASTRLAENTGELFF TGTGCCAGCACCCGACTAGCGGAGAACACCGGGGAGCTGTTTTTT
TRBJ2-1 TRBD1 TRBV4-3 - CASSQDPGTGGYNEQFF TGCGCCAGCAGCCAAGACCCCGGGACAGGCGGCTACAATGAGCAGTTCTTC
TRBJ1-1 - TRBV5-4 - CASSLGRDVFSNTEAFF TGTGCCAGCAGCTTGGGGAGGGACGTATTCTCGAACACTGAAGCTTTCTTT